One and the same sample provided the 29 T cell receptor beta chains below, sequenced in a study of shared clonotypes between healthy human individuals. Data came from immunoSEQ multiplex PCR; TCRdb stores just in-frame clones and leaves some out. The table records 1,500,000 or so clones, more than 95% of them present only once. The sample consisted of naive CD4+ T cells sorted from blood. Specified subset: CD45RA+ positively selected. These receptors were taken from a man in his thirties or forties in good health.

CDR3 DNA sequence: TGTGCCAGCAGTTCCGGGGGCTCAGTGGGGTACTTC. As protein: CASSSGGSVGYF. This sequence joins TRBV28 and TRBJ2-4; D is perhaps TRBD1 or TRBD2 (6 bases each). V lost 4 bases, J lost 15 bases, and 16 bases lay in between. This CDR3 has 12 residues. Germline CDR1 is MDHEN and CDR2 is SYDVKM.

This sequence joins TRBV7-9 and TRBJ2-1; unclear D gene. In germline, CDR1 is SEHNR, CDR2 FQNEAQ (reference sequence). Trimming removed 5 bases at V and 1 base at J, with 18 bases between. The CDR3 has 17 residues. CDR3 coding DNA: TGTGCCAGCAGCCCTAGTTCTCAGGTGGGGTCCTACAATGAGCAGTTCTTC. It codes for CASSPSSQVGSYNEQFF.

The V and J genes are TRBV14 and TRBJ1-5; no clear D. There are 15 residues in the CDR3. V was pared by 5 bases and J by 3 bases, with 14 bases between. Germline V lookup: CDR1 SGHDN, CDR2 FVKESK. Written as DNA, the CDR3 is TGTGCCAGCAGCGTGCCCACGGGCCCCAATCAGCCCCAGCATTTT. The encoded protein is CASSVPTGPNQPQHF.

This clone has only a few counts. The identical CDR3 is also encoded by other nucleotide sequences in the sample. The chain uses TRBV5-4 and TRBJ1-5; no clear D. The CDR3 is made up of 12 amino acids. Trimming cost V 0 bases and J 4 bases, with 2 bases left between them. The germline V gene has CDR1 SGHNT and CDR2 YYREEE (reference sequence). CDR3 sequence: CASSLGNQPQHF. CDR3 coding DNA: TGTGCCAGCAGCTTGGGGAATCAGCCCCAGCATTTT.

The chain couples TRBV11-3 to TRBJ2-3; TRBD2 is a possible D gene (6 bases). The CDR3 runs to 12 residues. Trimming took off 0 bases at V and 11 bases at J, with 9 bases between the two ends. Germline CDR1 and CDR2: SGHNT and YENEEA. The CDR3 region has the DNA TGTGCCAGCAGCTTAGACGGGAGCTGGCAGTATTTT. Translating it yields CASSLDGSWQYF.

The gene calls are TRBV28 and TRBJ2-7, with 8 bases lining up with TRBD1. The trim removed 2 bases at V and 4 bases at J, leaving 10 bases unmatched. Germline V lookup: CDR1 MDHEN, CDR2 SYDVKM. The CDR3 runs to 16 residues. CDR3 sequence (DNA): TGTGCCAGCAGTTTACTCCTCGGGACAGGCGGATACGAGCAGTACTTC. Translation: CASSLLLGTGGYEQYF.

The gene calls are TRBV15 and TRBJ2-3, with TRBD2 matching over 8 bases. The germline CDR1 and CDR2 sequences are LNHNV and YYDKDF (reference sequence). The CDR3 extends over 16 amino acids. The junction had 12 bases not matched to a gene; V was cut back by 5 bases and J by 5 bases. CDR3 residues: CATSGGSSGKLDTQYF. The CDR3, as DNA: TGTGCCACCAGCGGGGGTAGTAGCGGGAAGTTAGATACGCAGTATTTT.

The chain combines TRBV7-9 with TRBJ2-7; D is possibly TRBD2 (5 bases). CDR1 SEHNR and CDR2 FQNEAQ come from the germline V gene (reference sequence). The CDR3 totals 14 residues. Trimming left V 1 base short and J 6 bases short, with 13 bases between. CDR3 amino acids: CASSLGVPAGEQYF. The DNA of the CDR3 is TGTGCCAGCAGCTTAGGGGTACCGGCGGGCGAGCAGTACTTC.

The chain is built from TRBV10-3 and TRBJ2-7; 7 bases fit TRBD2. Trimming at V came to 2 bases and at J to 2 bases, leaving 3 bases not matched to a gene. CDR3 length equals 14 residues. Germline CDR1 and CDR2: ENHRY and SYGVKD. CDR3 DNA: TGTGCCATCAGTGAGCTAGCGGAGGCCTACGAGCAGTACTTC. Translated, it gives CAISELAEAYEQYF.

This rearrangement joins TRBV10-1 to TRBJ2-3; D perhaps matches TRBD2 (5 bases). Germline V gene sequence: CDR1 WNHNN, CDR2 SYGVQD (reference sequence). The CDR3 totals 16 residues. V was clipped by 3 bases and J by 2 bases, with 15 bases between them. In nucleotides, the CDR3 is TGCGCCAGCAGTGACAGACTTGGACTTATCACAGATACGCAGTATTTT. As protein: CASSDRLGLITDTQYF.

This CDR3 reads CASSEAGGLDTQYF. CDR3 DNA: TGTGCCAGCAGCGAGGCGGGAGGGTTAGATACGCAGTATTTT. The chain uses TRBV19 and TRBJ2-3, with 9 bases lining up with TRBD2. This CDR3 comprises 14 residues. Trimming removed 9 bases from V and 5 bases from J; junction bases left unmatched: 9. Germline V gene lookup returns CDR1 LNHDA and CDR2 SQIVND (reference sequence). Full variable domain (missing parts from reference TRBV19 and TRBJ2-3): DGGITQSPKYLFRKEGQNVTLSCEQNLNHDAMYWYRQDPGQGLRLIYYSQIVNDFQKGDIAEGYSVSREKKESFPLTVTSAQKNPTAFYLCASSEAGGLDTQYFGPGTRLTVL.

A word on this clone: In the same sample, other DNA sequences code for this CDR3. The gene calls are TRBV5-1 and TRBJ1-1, with no clear D. The CDR3 consists of 13 residues. Germline V lookup: CDR1 SGHRS, CDR2 YFSETQ. Trimming took 2 bases from V and 0 from J, leaving 5 bases between them. The CDR3 is CASSFTVNTEAFF. CDR3 DNA: TGCGCCAGCAGCTTCACGGTGAACACTGAAGCTTTCTTT. The full variable domain, in which reference TRBV5-1 and TRBJ1-1 provide the parts outside the CDR3, is KAGVTQTPRYLIKTRGQQVTLSCSPISGHRSVSWYQQTPGQGLQFLFEYFSETQRNKGNFPGRFSGRQFSNSRSEMNVSTLELGDSALYLCASSFTVNTEAFFGQGTRLTVV.

The chain has TRBV9 and TRBJ2-2, with TRBD2 matching 9 bases. The V gene end was trimmed by 0 bases and the J gene end by 1 base; junction bases not matched to a gene: 4. This CDR3 comprises 17 residues. Germline assignment: CDR1 SGDLS and CDR2 YYNGEE. CDR3 nucleotide sequence: TGTGCCAGCAGCGTAGCAGCGGGAGGATTGAACACCGGGGAGCTGTTTTTT. This encodes CASSVAAGGLNTGELFF.

The chain recombines TRBV10-1 with TRBJ2-7; 8 bases fit TRBD2. V shed 3 bases and J 4 bases; nucleotides not matched to a gene: 5. The CDR3 has 14 residues. The germline gives CDR1 WNHNN, CDR2 SYGVQD (reference sequence). The CDR3 spells CASSEGTRGYEQYF. CDR3 coding DNA: TGCGCCAGCAGTGAAGGGACTAGGGGTTACGAGCAGTACTTC.

This clone appeared a single time. V usage is TRBV6-1 and J usage is TRBJ1-4, with 9 nucleotides matching TRBD1. Germline V gene data show CDR1 as MNHNS and CDR2 as SASEGT. This CDR3 has 17 residues. With V trimmed by 4 bases and J by 4 bases, 10 bases remained unmatched. CDR3 sequence: CASSGNIRDRVNEKLFF. The CDR3, as DNA: TGTGCCAGCAGTGGTAATATCCGGGACAGGGTTAATGAAAAACTGTTTTTT.

V usage is TRBV29-1 and J usage is TRBJ2-4, with 8 nucleotides matching TRBD2. This CDR3 has 13 amino acids. Trimming at V came to 7 bases and at J to 7 bases, leaving 9 bases not matched to a gene. CDR1 SQVTM and CDR2 ANQGSEA come from the germline V gene. The CDR3, as DNA: TGCAGCGGTGGGACTAGTCACGGTAACATTCAGTACTTC. Its protein product is CSGGTSHGNIQYF.

The rearrangement joins TRBV15 to TRBJ2-7, with TRBD2 matching 10 bases. In germline, CDR1 is LNHNV, CDR2 YYDKDF (reference sequence). The length of the CDR3 is 15 residues. The V segment lost 3 bases and the J segment 4 bases; nucleotides outside the gene matches: 6. CDR3 nucleotides: TGTGCCACCAGCAGGGGGAGCGGGAGGGGGTACGAGCAGTACTTC. This sequence encodes CATSRGSGRGYEQYF.

This rearrangement joins TRBV5-8 to TRBJ1-4; D might be TRBD1 (5 bases). This CDR3 contains 16 residues. Germline CDR1 reads SGHTS; CDR2 reads YDEGEE. The V and J ends lost 3 bases and 7 bases respectively, with 19 bases between them. The CDR3 DNA is TGTGCCAGCAGCTCCCCACCCGGGATAAGGGGTGAAAAACTGTTTTTT. Amino acids: CASSSPPGIRGEKLFF.

This clone was recorded once. The V gene is TRBV4-1, the J gene TRBJ1-2, with unresolved D. Trimming cost V 4 bases and J 7 bases, with 13 bases left between them. CDR1 and CDR2 from the germline V gene are MGHRA and YSYEKL. There are 13 residues in the CDR3. The CDR3 DNA is TGCGCCAGCAGCCCTGACCTATTCGGTGGCTACACCTTC. Translated: CASSPDLFGGYTF.

V gene TRBV9 combines with J gene TRBJ1-5; 9 nucleotides line up with TRBD1. The germline V gene encodes CDR1 SGDLS and CDR2 YYNGEE. The CDR3 has 19 residues. V shed 0 bases, J shed 8 bases, and the junction held 18 bases outside the gene matches. DNA for the CDR3: TGTGCCAGCAGCGTAGGATTGGGACAGGGACGCTCGGAGCATGAGCCCCAGCATTTT. The encoded protein is CASSVGLGQGRSEHEPQHF.

The chain carries TRBV27 and TRBJ2-7; 12 nucleotides align to TRBD2. The CDR3 extends over 17 amino acids. Trimming removed 6 bases from V and 2 bases from J; junction bases left unmatched: 11. Germline assignment: CDR1 MNHEY and CDR2 SMNVEV (reference sequence). CDR3 in DNA: TGTGCCAGCAGACCAATCCGACTAGCGGGAGATACCTACGAGCAGTACTTC. Translating it yields CASRPIRLAGDTYEQYF.

This clone was seen only once. The J gene is TRBJ2-7, the V gene TRBV5-8; D is perhaps TRBD2 (5 bases). There are 16 residues in the CDR3. The germline V and J ends were trimmed by 0 bases and 2 bases, with 15 bases remaining between them. Germline V gene data show CDR1 as SGHTS and CDR2 as YDEGEE. The CDR3 nucleotides read TGTGCCAGCAGCTTGGACCCCGGGATAGAGACCTACGAGCAGTACTTC. Translation gives CASSLDPGIETYEQYF.

The V call is TRBV7-2, the J call TRBJ1-2; TRBD1 matches 8 bases. Germline-derived CDR1 and CDR2 are SGHTA and FQGNSA. With 4 bases clipped from V and 4 bases from J, the junction kept 11 bases outside the gene matches. The CDR3 extends over 16 amino acids. The CDR3 protein is CASSSRQGALGYGYTF. The CDR3 DNA follows: TGTGCCAGCAGCTCCCGGCAGGGGGCGCTGGGCTATGGCTACACCTTC. Supplemented by reference TRBV7-2 and TRBJ1-2, the full variable domain reads GAGVSQSPSNKVTEKGKDVELRCDPISGHTALYWYRQSLGQGLEFLIYFQGNSAPDKSGLPSDRFSAERTGGSVSTLTIQRTQQEDSAVYLCASSSRQGALGYGYTFGSGTRLTVV.

To note about this clone: The identical CDR3 is also encoded by other nucleotide sequences in the sample. The CDR3 sequence is CASSLAGSYNEQFF. Written as DNA, the CDR3 is TGTGCCAGCAGCTTAGCAGGCTCCTACAATGAGCAGTTCTTC. J is TRBJ2-1 and V is TRBV11-2, with D unclear. CDR3 size: 14 residues. The ends were cut back, 1 base at V and 0 bases at J, with 4 bases in the middle. The germline V gene encodes CDR1 SGHAT and CDR2 FQNNGV.

The V call is TRBV28, the J call TRBJ2-3; D remains ambiguous. Trimming took 6 bases from V and 6 from J, leaving 13 bases between them. The CDR3 loop spans 13 amino acids. Germline V gene lookup returns CDR1 MDHEN and CDR2 SYDVKM. This CDR3 is CASSPPFLDTQYF. CDR3 bases: TGTGCCAGCAGCCCCCCCTTTTTGGATACGCAGTATTTT.

The DNA for the CDR3 is TGCGCCAGCAGCCAAGATCAGGCATCGTCCTACGAGCAGTACTTC. It specifies CASSQDQASSYEQYF. This sequence joins TRBV4-1 and TRBJ2-7; D is undetermined. Germline V gives CDR1 MGHRA, CDR2 YSYEKL. The CDR3 extends over 15 amino acids. The V gene lost 0 bases and the J gene lost 1 base, with 10 bases spanning the gap.

The rearrangement joins TRBV18 to TRBJ2-7; 10 positions match TRBD1. V shed 2 bases, J shed 7 bases, and the junction held 8 bases outside the gene matches. CDR3 length: 15 amino acids. Germline lookup yields CDR1 KGHSH and CDR2 LQKENI. As DNA, the CDR3 is TGTGCCAGCTCACCATTAGGGACAGGGGAGTGGGAGCAGTACTTC. Protein: CASSPLGTGEWEQYF.

The chain links TRBV2 to TRBJ1-1; TRBD1 is a possible D gene (5 bases). The CDR3 runs 13 residues. Germline V lookup: CDR1 SNHLY, CDR2 FYNNEI. V lost 7 bases to trimming and J lost 2 bases, with 11 bases between them. CDR3 coding DNA: TGTGCCAGCAAACCCGACAGAAACACTGAAGCTTTCTTT. Protein: CASKPDRNTEAFF.

The chain recombines TRBV9 with TRBJ2-3; no clear D. The CDR3 length is 15 residues. Germline V gene sequence: CDR1 SGDLS, CDR2 YYNGEE. Between the trimmed V and J ends, which lost 0 bases and 4 bases, there was a span of 12 bases. The CDR3 protein is CASSVGVVVPDTQYF. For the CDR3, the DNA is TGTGCCAGCAGCGTAGGTGTAGTGGTCCCAGATACGCAGTATTTT.